These 5 T cell receptor beta chains were all obtained from the same sample, sequenced in a study of blood T cell repertoires in COVID-19. TCRdb keeps only in-frame clones here, not all; method: immunoSEQ multiplex PCR. This sample has some 71,000 clones; 81% occur once, and the top ten carry approximately 0.83%. The sequenced sample consisted of peripheral blood. The receptors were gathered from an older woman with acute or convalescent COVID-19.

The chain recombines TRBV19 with TRBJ2-5; 7 bases map to TRBD2. J was trimmed by 2 bases and V by 4 bases; bases with no gene match: 7. Per germline, CDR1 LNHDA and CDR2 SQIVND (reference sequence). CDR3 length: 15 amino acids. The CDR3 sequence is CASSKTRELQETQYF. The CDR3 nucleotides read TGTGCCAGTAGTAAGACGCGGGAGCTTCAAGAGACCCAGTACTTC.

For the CDR3, the DNA is TGTGCCAGCAGCTTGAGTTGGGACAGGGTCAACCTCCACTTT. It specifies CASSLSWDRVNLHF. J is TRBJ1-6 and V is TRBV5-6; 9 bases fit TRBD1. The CDR3 has 14 residues. V shed 1 base and J 15 bases; nucleotides not matched to a gene: 8. Germline V lookup: CDR1 SGHDT, CDR2 YYEEEE.

The chain links TRBV7-6 to TRBJ2-3; a possible D gene is TRBD2 (6 bases). The V end was cut by 5 bases, the J end by 4 bases, with 16 bases between. This CDR3 is 15 amino acids long. Germline V CDR1 and CDR2: SGHVS, FNYEAQ. CDR3 nucleotides: TGTGCCAGCAGCCCAGCCCGGTCGGGGGCAGATACGCAGTATTTT. The encoded protein is CASSPARSGADTQYF.

V usage is TRBV30 and J usage is TRBJ2-1, with 8 bases fitting TRBD1. With V trimmed by 3 bases and J by 7 bases, 11 bases remained unmatched. Germline values: CDR1 GTSNPN, CDR2 SVGIG (reference sequence). CDR3 length: 15 amino acids. The CDR3 here is CAWRVRGPSWNEQFF. CDR3 sequence (DNA): TGTGCCTGGAGGGTCAGGGGGCCCTCATGGAATGAGCAGTTCTTC.

The CDR3: CASSEPLAAENNEKLFF. CDR3 nucleotides: TGTGCCAGCAGTGAACCCCTGGCGGCGGAAAATAATGAAAAACTGTTTTTT. V and J are TRBV2 and TRBJ1-4; D is undetermined. The CDR3 sequence is 17 residues long. Germline-derived CDR1 and CDR2 are SNHLY and FYNNEI. Between the trimmed V and J ends, which lost 2 bases and 4 bases, there was a span of 17 bases.